This is a list of T cell receptor beta chains from one sample in a study of Ad26.COV2.S vaccination and SARS-CoV-2 variants. The table came from immunoSEQ multiplex PCR; TCRdb's copy has only in-frame clones and leaves some out. The table shows about 440,000 clones, with 90% occurring only once. The sequences come from peripheral blood, collected in a trial of Ad26.COV2.S vaccine versus placebo. The receptors stem from a person aged 18-60 years who received the Ad26.COV2.S COVID-19 vaccine or a placebo. The CDR3 runs from the conserved cysteine through the conserved F or W. D genes are given only for firm matches. Some rows mark clone size as missing; the rest say once, few, many or name a class of expanded clone.

v_gene	abundance	d_gene	j_gene	CDR3nt	CDR3aa
TRBV5-1	once	TRBD2	TRBJ2-3	TGCGCCAGCAGCTTGGGACTAGCGGGAGGGCTAGATACGCAGTATTTT	CASSLGLAGGLDTQYF
TRBV7-9	.	.	TRBJ2-7	TGTGCCAGCAGCCCGCGGACAGAATTAGGGCAGTACTTC	CASSPRTELGQYF
TRBV15	.	TRBD2	TRBJ2-5	TGTGCCACCAGCAGAGTACGGGAGGGCCAAGAGACCCAGTACTTC	CATSRVREGQETQYF
TRBV2	once	.	TRBJ1-2	TGTGCCAGCAGGCGAGGACCTAACTATGGCTACACCTTC	CASRRGPNYGYTF
TRBV11-3	.	.	TRBJ2-3	TGTGCCAGCAGTCGGGGGGCTAACACAGATACGCAGTATTTT	CASSRGANTDTQYF
TRBV2	.	.	TRBJ1-5	TGTGCCAGCCTCGCGATGAGCAATCAGCCCCAGCATTTT	CASLAMSNQPQHF
TRBV6-2/TRBV6-3	.	.	TRBJ2-3	TGTGCCAGCAGTTACTCTGAACAGGATAGCACAGATACGCAGTATTTT	CASSYSEQDSTDTQYF
TRBV12-3/TRBV12-4	.	.	TRBJ2-3	TGTGCCAGCAGACCCGACGGAGATACGCAGTATTTT	CASRPDGDTQYF
TRBV7-9	.	.	TRBJ1-6	TGTGCCAGCAGCTTAGGGAATTCACCCCTCCACTTT	CASSLGNSPLHF
TRBV11-2	few	.	TRBJ2-7	TGTGCCAGCAGCTTAGTTTACCCTAAAGATCGGGAGCAGTACTTC	CASSLVYPKDREQYF
TRBV28	.	.	TRBJ2-2	TGTGCCAGCAGTCCAACTACTGCCTCCGGGGAGCTGTTTTTT	CASSPTTASGELFF
TRBV2	.	.	TRBJ2-5	TGTGCCAGCAAACGACTGAACGCCGGGGAGACCCAGTACTTC	CASKRLNAGETQYF
TRBV19	once	.	TRBJ1-2	TGTGCCAGTAGTATCGGGTATGGCTACACCTTC	CASSIGYGYTF
TRBV6-5	.	TRBD1	TRBJ1-2	TGTGCCAGCAGTTACGGGACAGGGAAATATGGCTACACCTTC	CASSYGTGKYGYTF
TRBV5-6	.	.	TRBJ1-1	TGTGCCAGCAGCTTGTCCGCATCACAGGAATACACTGAAGCTTTCTTT	CASSLSASQEYTEAFF
TRBV19	.	.	TRBJ2-6	TGTGCCAGTAGCGTAAGGGTCTCTGGGGCCAACGTCCTGACTTTC	CASSVRVSGANVLTF
TRBV2	.	TRBD2	TRBJ2-7	TGTGCCAGCAGCTATCTAGCGGGACCCAAAGAGGAGTACTTC	CASSYLAGPKEEYF
TRBV28	.	TRBD1	TRBJ1-4	TGTGCCAGCAGTCAACCGGGACAGGATTCTGCAACTAATGAAAAACTGTTTTTT	CASSQPGQDSATNEKLFF
TRBV6-1	.	.	TRBJ1-4	TGTGCCAGCAGTGACAGGACCTACAATGAAAAACTGTTTTTT	CASSDRTYNEKLFF
TRBV7-2	.	.	TRBJ2-1	TGTGCCAGCAGCTTAGGAACAGGGAGGGTTGGTGGGCAGTTCTTC	CASSLGTGRVGGQFF
TRBV19	.	.	TRBJ2-5	TGTGCCAGTAGGTGGGGAGAGACCCAGTACTTC	CASRWGETQYF
TRBV6-5	once	.	TRBJ2-2	TGTGCCAGCAGTAGGGCAACCGGGGAGCTGTTTTTT	CASSRATGELFF
TRBV9	.	.	TRBJ1-3	TGTGCCAGCAGCGGCCGGGACGGAACCTCTGGAAACACCATATATTTT	CASSGRDGTSGNTIYF
TRBV14	.	.	TRBJ1-4	TGTGCCAGCAGCCAAGGGGCAGCAACTAATGAAAAACTGTTTTTT	CASSQGAATNEKLFF
TRBV11-2	.	.	TRBJ2-5	TGTGCCAGCAGCTTACGGGAGACCCAGTACTTC	CASSLRETQYF
TRBV9	few	.	TRBJ2-5	TGTGCCAGCAGCGTATTGTCGGGGTACCAAGAGACCCAGTACTTC	CASSVLSGYQETQYF
TRBV28	.	.	TRBJ2-7	TGTGCCAGCAGTTTTGATCTTAGGTCCTACGAGCAGTACTTC	CASSFDLRSYEQYF
TRBV6-1	.	.	TRBJ2-7	TGTGCCAGCAGTGAAGTGGACAGTCGCTCCTACGAGCAGTACTTC	CASSEVDSRSYEQYF
TRBV5-6	.	TRBD1	TRBJ2-2	TGTGCCAGCAGCACGGACAGGCCTTACACCGGGGAGCTGTTTTTT	CASSTDRPYTGELFF
TRBV27	.	.	TRBJ2-1	TGTGCCAGCAGTTTATCGAGGACCGGCGGGAAGGAGCAGTTCTTC	CASSLSRTGGKEQFF